Sequencing of this T cell receptor beta chain was carried out in a study of T-cell memory formation after mild COVID-19. Study at large: The two donors had largely donor-specific TCR clusters.

Constant-segment-primed 5'RACE gave TCR alpha and TCR beta cDNA libraries with sample barcodes and UMIs. Via MiXCR, TCRdb re-called the 5' RACE reads, giving one row per CDR3 protein. The sample has just over 50,000 distinct CDR3 sequences, roughly 9% seen once; the top ten hold roughly 12%. General observations from the study: In pre-infection memory, a portion of responding clones appeared, which suggested that cross-reactive memory joined. CD4+ clones that contracted lay mainly in CM and EM; CD8+ ones lay in EMRA.

The table lists this clonotype with a few counts. Its antigen is unknown. The CDR3 extends over 17 amino acids. Germline V lookup: CDR1 LNHDA, CDR2 SQIVND (reference sequence). Trimming took 3 bases from V and 0 from J; bases not matched to a gene: 7. The chain links TRBV19 to TRBJ2-4; 8 bases map to TRBD1. The TCR originated in an adult woman who had mild COVID-19 (a few samples of this study predate the infection). Cell type and time point are not known. Material: PBMCs or a T cell subset sorted from them (not recorded which). CDR3 nucleotide sequence: TGTGCCAGTAGTATCCGTCAGGGGGCCGCAGCCAAAAACATTCAGTACTTC. Its translation is CASSIRQGAAAKNIQYF.